This TCR beta chain came from a study of CD8 T cells in Susac syndrome. Turning to the study itself: At the time their blood was drawn, patients with Susac syndrome were either therapy-naive, on corticosteroids (with some of them also receiving intravenous immunoglobulin), or on intravenous immunoglobulin alone. Study-wide findings and caveats: The study acknowledged a relatively small number of individuals in its TCR sequencing and HLA analysis.

Reverse transcription of about 0.5 to 1 ug RNA was carried out with random hexamers. TCRdb used MiXCR to reprocess the immunoSEQ multiplex PCR reads, holding one entry per CDR3 protein. This sample has about 180,000 distinct CDR3 sequences, with approximately 94% found just once. With 3 bases clipped from V and 5 bases from J, the junction kept 6 bases outside the gene matches. The germline V gene has CDR1 SGHTA and CDR2 FQGNSA. The CDR3 is 14 amino acids. Regarding this clonotype: The antigen remains unidentified.

The chain carries TRBV7-2 and TRBJ2-5; TRBD2 matches 7 bases. Sequences were obtained from CD4+ T cells from PBMCs. The clonotype originates from a human donor with Susac syndrome. CDR3 loop: CASSFQGGRETQYF. DNA for the CDR3: TGTGCCAGCAGCTTCCAGGGAGGGCGGGAGACCCAGTACTTC. The full variable domain, completed using reference TRBV7-2 and TRBJ2-5, is GAGVSQSPSNKVTEKGKDVELRCDPISGHTALYWYRQSLGQGLEFLIYFQGNSAPDKSGLPSDRFSAERTGGSVSTLTIQRTQQEDSAVYLCASSFQGGRETQYFGPGTRLLVL.